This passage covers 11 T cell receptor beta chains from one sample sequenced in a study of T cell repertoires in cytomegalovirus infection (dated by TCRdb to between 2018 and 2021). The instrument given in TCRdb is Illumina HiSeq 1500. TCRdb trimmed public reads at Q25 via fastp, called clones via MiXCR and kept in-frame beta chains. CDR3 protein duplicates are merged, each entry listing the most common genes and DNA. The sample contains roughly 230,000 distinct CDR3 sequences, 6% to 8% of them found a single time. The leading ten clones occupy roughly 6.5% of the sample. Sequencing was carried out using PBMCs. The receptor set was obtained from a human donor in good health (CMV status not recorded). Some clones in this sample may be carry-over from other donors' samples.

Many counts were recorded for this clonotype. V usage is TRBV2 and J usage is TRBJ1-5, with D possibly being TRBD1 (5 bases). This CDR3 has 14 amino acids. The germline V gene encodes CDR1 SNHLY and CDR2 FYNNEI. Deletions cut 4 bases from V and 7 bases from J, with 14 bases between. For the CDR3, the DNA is TGTGCCAGCAGTGGCCCAGGGCATGGCCAGCCCCAGCATTTT. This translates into CASSGPGHGQPQHF.

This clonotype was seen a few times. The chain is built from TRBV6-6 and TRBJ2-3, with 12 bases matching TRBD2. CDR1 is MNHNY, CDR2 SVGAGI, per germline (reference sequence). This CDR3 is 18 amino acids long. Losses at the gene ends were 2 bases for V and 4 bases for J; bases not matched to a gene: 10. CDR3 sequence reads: CASSYHRRLAGEPDTQYF. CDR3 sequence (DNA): TGTGCCAGCAGTTACCACCGCAGACTAGCGGGGGAACCAGATACGCAGTATTTT.

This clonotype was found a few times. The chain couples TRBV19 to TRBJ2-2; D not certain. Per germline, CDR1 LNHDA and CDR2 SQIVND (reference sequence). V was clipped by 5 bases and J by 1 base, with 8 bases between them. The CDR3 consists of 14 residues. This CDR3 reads CASSHPGNTGELFF. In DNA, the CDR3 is TGTGCCAGTAGTCACCCGGGGAACACCGGGGAGCTGTTTTTT.

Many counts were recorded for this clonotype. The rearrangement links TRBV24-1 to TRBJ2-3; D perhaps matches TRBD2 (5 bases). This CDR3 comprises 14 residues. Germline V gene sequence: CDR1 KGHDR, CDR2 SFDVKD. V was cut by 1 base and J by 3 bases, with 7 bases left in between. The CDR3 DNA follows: TGTGCCACCAGTGATTTATCGGGGACAGATACGCAGTATTTT. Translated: CATSDLSGTDTQYF.

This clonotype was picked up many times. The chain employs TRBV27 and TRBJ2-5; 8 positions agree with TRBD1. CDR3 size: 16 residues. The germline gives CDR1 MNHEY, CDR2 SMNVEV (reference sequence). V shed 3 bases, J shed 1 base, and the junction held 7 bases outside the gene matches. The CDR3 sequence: CASSLFSGTGQETQYF. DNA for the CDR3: TGTGCCAGCAGTTTGTTTTCCGGGACAGGCCAAGAGACCCAGTACTTC.

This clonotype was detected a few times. The CDR3 region is CASSPTGTYYEQYF. The DNA of the CDR3 is TGTGCCAGCAGCCCTACGGGCACCTACTACGAGCAGTACTTC. V and J are TRBV5-5 and TRBJ2-7, with D uncertain. Trimming removed 4 bases from V and 3 bases from J, with 14 bases in between. Germline V gives CDR1 SGHKS, CDR2 YYEKEE (reference sequence). The CDR3 has 14 amino acids.

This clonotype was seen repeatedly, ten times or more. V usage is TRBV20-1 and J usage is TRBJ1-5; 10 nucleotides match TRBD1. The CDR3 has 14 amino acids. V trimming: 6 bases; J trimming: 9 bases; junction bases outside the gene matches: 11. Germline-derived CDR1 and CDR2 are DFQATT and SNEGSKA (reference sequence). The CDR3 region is CSAGQGTGEWPQHF. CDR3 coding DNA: TGCAGTGCCGGACAAGGGACAGGGGAATGGCCCCAGCATTTT.

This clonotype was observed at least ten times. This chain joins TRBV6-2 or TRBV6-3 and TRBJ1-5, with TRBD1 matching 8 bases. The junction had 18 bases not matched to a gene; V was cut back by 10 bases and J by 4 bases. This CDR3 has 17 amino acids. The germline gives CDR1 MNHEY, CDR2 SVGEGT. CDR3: CATTDNPGGARNQPQHF. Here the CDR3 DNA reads TGTGCCACTACCGACAATCCAGGGGGCGCGAGGAATCAGCCCCAGCATTTT.

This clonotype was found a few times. The CDR3 DNA is TGCAGCGTAGCAGAGATTAACACCGGGGAGCTGTTTTTT. As protein: CSVAEINTGELFF. The chain combines TRBV29-1 with TRBJ2-2, with D uncertain. The CDR3 has 13 residues. From germline, CDR1 is SQVTM and CDR2 ANQGSEA. V was pared by 6 bases and J by 2 bases, with 10 bases between.

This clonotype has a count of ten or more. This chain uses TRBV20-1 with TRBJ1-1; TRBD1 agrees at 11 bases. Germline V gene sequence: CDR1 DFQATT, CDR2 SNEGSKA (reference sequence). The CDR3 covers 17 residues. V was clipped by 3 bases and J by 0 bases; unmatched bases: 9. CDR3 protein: CSARDRDRGSLNTEAFF. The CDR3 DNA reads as TGCAGTGCTAGGGACCGGGACAGGGGGTCCTTGAACACTGAAGCTTTCTTT.

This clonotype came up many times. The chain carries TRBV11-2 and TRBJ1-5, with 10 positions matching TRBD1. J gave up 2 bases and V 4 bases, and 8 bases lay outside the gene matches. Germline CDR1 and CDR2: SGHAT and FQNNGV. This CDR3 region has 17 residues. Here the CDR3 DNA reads TGTGCCAGCAGCTCATGGGACAGGGGAAATGGCAATCAGCCCCAGCATTTT. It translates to CASSSWDRGNGNQPQHF. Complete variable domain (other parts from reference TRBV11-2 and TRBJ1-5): EAGVAQSPRYKIIEKRQSVAFWCNPISGHATLYWYQQILGQGPKLLIQFQNNGVVDDSQLPKDRFSAERLKGVDSTLKIQPAKLEDSAVYLCASSSWDRGNGNQPQHFGDGTRLSIL.